The sequence of this TCR beta chain was determined in a study of cytomegalovirus exposure and HLA in healthy donors (dated by TCRdb to about 2017). Study-wide context: According to an earlier analysis of 450 to 650 of the donors, 150 million to 200 million T cells yielded 117 million unique TCR beta sequences and 276 Gb of sequence data. To decide whether each TCR beta V gene segment behaved as functional or pseudogenic, an earlier analysis of some 600 of the donors relied on high-throughput TCR beta sequencing. Across about 370 genotyped donors of the cohort, an average of about 240,000 unique TCR beta nucleotide sequences per donor were sequenced, and roughly a sixth of those sequences were non-productive. Donor age, sex, ethnicity and CMV serostatus were compiled together with the repertoire data. About 330 gigabases of sequencing data and around 85 million unique TCR sequences made up an early release that covered nearly 650 HLA-typed donors. In a later genetic analysis, genome-wide SNP genotypes for about three fifths of the roughly 670 donors were used, and that subset was treated as a discovery cohort. High-throughput TCR immunosequencing, statistical association of individual TCRs with disease status, and machine learning were combined to predict cytomegalovirus infection status. Among the approximately 400 genotyped donors, around 81% belonged to the genetic ancestry cluster associated with self-reported Caucasian donors. Typing coverage differed by locus: A, B, C, DRB1 and DQB1 were typed in about 620-630 donors, DQA1 in 500 to 550, DPA1 in some 610, and DPB1 in just under 480. The study used immunosequencing to profile the T cell repertoires of approximately 640 subjects and linked those repertoires to cytomegalovirus serostatus. The later analysis used no new phenotypic data to find candidate immune exposures, relying instead on TCR beta sequences and their occurrence across donors. Five DR-DQ haplotypes were handled as single units for association and clustering because linkage in the cohort was strong. To study patterns of TCR occurrence, a later analysis re-analyzed previously published TCR beta repertoires from more than 550 donors and added high-resolution HLA genotyping. The study aimed to test whether cataloging public T cell receptors could reveal signatures of past pathogen exposure. Every repertoire in the discovery cohort had been generated on one and the same sequencing platform. A separate validation cohort of about 110 different subjects was used in addition to the roughly 620-subject first cohort. Both class I and class II loci were covered by HLA typing, at four-digit resolution. General findings and caveats noted by the study authors: In a later analysis, several top co-occurrence clusters were reported to appear linked to parvovirus B19, influenza, CMV and Epstein-Barr virus. A further reported finding was that TCR beta sequences accurately predicted the HLA-A and HLA-B alleles for most subjects in the first cohort. Cytomegalovirus status was reported to be diagnosed by the classifier with high specificity and sensitivity in both the original and validation cohorts. According to a later genetic analysis, donors in an Asian-associated ancestry cluster had fewer N-insertions in productive TCRs than the approximately 690-donor mean. When HLA alleles, especially DR and DQ, strongly co-occurred, TCR associations were difficult to assign to individual alleles. A later genetic analysis associated a missense DCLRE1C variant with V-gene and J-gene trimming of TCR beta chains, and an independent cohort replicated the association. The earlier analysis of about 600 of the donors excluded 15 to 20 rarely observed V segments, including chromosome 9 orphons, because counts were too low. A group of highly shared sequence variants was considered likely to be a technical artifact of the sequencing pipeline. In vitro tests confirmed that a few of the cytomegalovirus-associated TCR beta chains recognize cytomegalovirus antigens. Across donors, most TCR sequences were observed very rarely, whereas some public TCRs were present in many individuals. In a later analysis, HLA-associated TCR beta chains showed more clonal expansion and lower generation probabilities than non-associated chains that were equally common. CMV serostatus was the only immune exposure information available for the cohort. In a later analysis, the rate of TCR association differed among HLA loci, with DRB1 alleles having the most associated TCRs and HLA-C alleles having the fewest. Because HLA typing was missing for some donors at each locus, association tests included only the typed subset. The 87-base-pair reads could not distinguish some IMGT-functional V segments, including TRBV6-2 and TRBV6-3, so those segments were excluded. Roughly uniform sequencing depth across donors was assumed in presence/absence analyses, although this assumption may not hold. In an earlier analysis of around 600 of the donors, most TCR beta V segments appeared in productive rearrangements about 87% or about 30% of the time, broadly matching IMGT annotations. A later analysis associated about 18,000 TCR beta sequences with specific HLA alleles at a false discovery rate of 0.05. Linkage disequilibrium might explain the correlated functional status among segregating V segments, but an unknown experimental factor could not be ruled out. The cohort was sequenced for TCR beta chains only, and without alpha or paired-chain data the features that could be detected were limited. According to a later analysis, most CMV-associated TCR beta chains appeared to be HLA-restricted, and the HLA associations seemed to be driven largely by CMV exposure. According to the authors, the approach could potentially be generalized to other disease states and immunological phenotypes. A total of fewer than 200 TCR beta chains were listed by the study as associated with cytomegalovirus.

The library relied on the immunoSEQ multiplex PCR assay. The multiplex PCR relied on a mix of 60 forward primers for TCR Vbeta segments and 13 reverse primers for TCR Jbeta segments. The CDR3 region of rearranged TCR beta genes was amplified from genomic DNA with a multiplex PCR assay. On the Illumina HiSeq System, the amplified TCR beta libraries were sequenced as 87-base-pair reads. Under the source paper's analysis protocol: A later analysis counted approximately 74 million unique TCR beta chains across the 640 or so repertoires, and 9.5 million to 11 million of these chains were shared by at least two donors. Raw reads were error-corrected and collapsed into unique sequences by a nearest-neighbor algorithm in which closely related sequences were merged to remove PCR and sequencing errors. V, D and J gene segments were assigned by aligning CDR3 sequences to IMGT reference sequences. For a sequence to be retained, at least a six-nucleotide match to both a V gene segment and a J gene segment was required. Rearrangements were called productive when the CDR3 lacked stop codons and stayed in frame with V and J; all others were non-productive. CDR3 was defined by IMGT convention, running from the second conserved V-encoded cysteine to the conserved J-encoded phenylalanine. The earlier analysis of approximately 500 of the donors excluded sequences that lacked an unambiguous match to a single V gene segment. In an earlier analysis of 587 of the donors, V segments were called functional above 56.7% productive rearrangements and were called segregating when the between-donor standard deviation exceeded 5%. A statistical classification framework was built for diagnosing cytomegalovirus status from the catalog of TCR beta chain sequences. A later analysis assigned V and J genes by comparing TCR nucleotide sequences with IMGT/GENE-DB human TR gene sequences. In a later analysis, CDR3 sequences and most-parsimonious VDJ recombination scenarios were assigned using the TCRdist pipeline. In a later analysis, every TCR beta chain was defined by the combination of its CDR3 amino acid sequence and its V-gene family, and reads without a unique V-gene family were dropped. To address suspected cross-contamination and a sequencing artifact, a later analysis removed around 590 highly shared, low-generation-probability nucleotide sequences. In a later analysis, a clonal expansion index was calculated for each public chain from normalized within-repertoire ranks of inferred template counts. In a later analysis, generation probabilities were computed using a VDJ recombination model fitted to out-of-frame rearrangements, and the results were checked against IGoR. Hypergeometric tests were used in a later analysis to score TCR-TCR, TCR-HLA and TCR-CMV co-occurrence, with a repertoire-size bias correction applied to the TCR pairs. In a later analysis, false discovery rates were estimated by permuting HLA or CMV assignments 20 times. In a later analysis, co-occurring TCRs were grouped with DBSCAN, and TCRdist sequence similarity was added when clustering was performed within HLA-allele-positive subsets. Repertoires with fewer than 30,000 or more than 120,000 public chains were left out of co-occurrence clustering, as were four to six repertoires with anomalous nucleotide sharing. Drawn from immuneACCESS, this table holds only the in-frame rearrangements with V and J called that TCRdb kept. Clones are partly lost; checked studies trace under half to an unresolved V gene and leave the rest unexplained. That table gives V, J and clone size, and the DNA gave D and trimming. This sample is represented by some 160,000 clones; around 84% of them were singletons. The ten largest clonotypes hold around 3.1% of the sample.

In total, over 600 healthy bone marrow donors made up the cohort. At the time of sampling, all cohort members were nominally healthy, though unrecorded immune exposures were likely present. The donor tested CMV seronegative, placing the donor among the 300 to 450 seronegative members of the cohort. A peripheral blood sample was collected from each donor, and TCR beta sequencing was performed on peripheral blood mononuclear cells. Genomic DNA was extracted from the blood cell samples with the Qiagen DNeasy Blood Extraction Kit. CDR1 SGHRS and CDR2 YFSETQ are derived from the germline V gene. Trimming takes 4 bases off V and 0 bases off J; junction bases not matched to a gene: 6. Measured from the cysteine to the phenylalanine, the CDR3 is 17 residues long. The retained sequence is limited to the CDR3, 51 bases, with the frame set at the first base. In regard to this clone: The target of this receptor is not known. No much larger clone is present one base from it, and per-base qualities are unavailable.

The sequence joins TRBV5-1 to TRBJ2-3; 12 junctional bases match TRBD2. This TCR derives from a woman aged 35 to 49 in good health and CMV-seronegative. Specimen: PBMCs. The DNA sequence is TGCGCCAGCAGCCATCGACTAGCGGGGGATAGCACAGATACGCAGTATTTT. It encodes CASSHRLAGDSTDTQYF.